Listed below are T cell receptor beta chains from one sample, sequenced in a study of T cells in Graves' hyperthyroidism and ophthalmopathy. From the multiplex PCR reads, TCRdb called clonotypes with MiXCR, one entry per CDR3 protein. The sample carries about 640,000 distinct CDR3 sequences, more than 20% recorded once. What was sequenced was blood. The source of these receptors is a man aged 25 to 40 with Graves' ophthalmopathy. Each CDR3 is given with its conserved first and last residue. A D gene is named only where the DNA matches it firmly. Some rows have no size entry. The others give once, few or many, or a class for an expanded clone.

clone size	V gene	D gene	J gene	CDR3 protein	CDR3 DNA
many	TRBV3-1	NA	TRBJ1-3	CASSQGTKIGNTIYF	TGTGCCAGCAGCCAAGGAACAAAGATTGGAAACACCATATATTTT
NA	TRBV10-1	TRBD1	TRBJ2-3	CASSDPGGDTQYF	TGCGCCAGCAGTGATCCAGGGGGTGATACGCAGTATTTT
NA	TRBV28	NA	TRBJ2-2	CASSQFGDRGLFF	TGTGCCAGCAGCCAATTCGGCGATAGGGGGCTGTTTTTT
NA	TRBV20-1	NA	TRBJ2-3	CSVQRVTDSDTQYF	TGCAGTGTCCAAAGGGTCACCGATTCAGATACGCAGTATTTT
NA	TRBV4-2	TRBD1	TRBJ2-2	CASSQEARDRSTGELFF	TGTGCCAGCAGCCAAGAAGCCCGGGACAGATCCACCGGGGAGCTGTTTTTT
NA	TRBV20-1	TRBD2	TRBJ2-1	CSARDAREPSYNEQFF	TGCAGTGCTAGGGACGCGCGGGAGCCTTCCTACAATGAGCAGTTCTTC
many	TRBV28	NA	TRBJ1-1	CASRPPTENTEAFF	TGTGCCAGCAGACCCCCGACAGAGAACACTGAAGCTTTCTTT
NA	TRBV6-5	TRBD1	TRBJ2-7	CASSYNRGGEQYF	TGTGCCAGCAGTTACAACAGGGGTGGGGAGCAGTACTTC
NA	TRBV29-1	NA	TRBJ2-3	CSVGGAGGDTQYF	TGCAGCGTTGGTGGGGCAGGCGGGGATACGCAGTATTTT
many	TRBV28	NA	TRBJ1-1	CASRLGQNTEAFF	TGTGCCAGCAGGCTAGGACAGAACACTGAAGCTTTCTTT
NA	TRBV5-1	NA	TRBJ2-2	CASSSGLRTSANTGELFF	TGCGCCAGCAGCTCGGGACTGAGGACAAGTGCGAACACCGGGGAGCTGTTTTTT
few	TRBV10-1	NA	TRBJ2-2	CATSGDTGELFF	TGCGCCACCTCAGGTGATACCGGGGAGCTGTTTTTT
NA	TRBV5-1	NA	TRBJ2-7	CASSRPRGGGEYEQYF	TGCGCCAGCAGCCGGCCTAGGGGAGGTGGTGAGTACGAGCAGTACTTC
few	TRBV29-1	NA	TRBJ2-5	CSVQGGEQETQYF	TGCAGCGTACAGGGAGGGGAACAAGAGACCCAGTACTTC
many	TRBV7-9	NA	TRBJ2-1	CASSQGDTPGNEQFF	TGTGCCAGCAGCCAAGGGGACACTCCGGGCAATGAGCAGTTCTTC
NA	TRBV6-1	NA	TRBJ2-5	CASMSWEETQYF	TGTGCCAGCATGTCCTGGGAAGAGACCCAGTACTTC
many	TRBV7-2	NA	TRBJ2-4	CASSLGGAAKNIQYF	TGTGCCAGCAGCTTAGGCGGGGCGGCCAAAAACATTCAGTACTTC
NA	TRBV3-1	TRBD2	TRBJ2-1	CASSHRILAGAYNEQFF	TGTGCCAGCAGCCACAGAATTCTAGCGGGAGCCTACAATGAGCAGTTCTTC
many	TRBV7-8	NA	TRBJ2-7	CASSPRDEGYEQYF	TGTGCCAGCAGCCCCCGGGATGAAGGCTACGAGCAGTACTTC
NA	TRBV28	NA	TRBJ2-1	CASSWTLREQFF	TGTGCCAGCAGTTGGACTCTCCGGGAGCAGTTCTTC
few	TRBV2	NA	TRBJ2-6	CASSPGRNSGANVLTF	TGTGCCAGCAGTCCGGGACGGAACTCTGGGGCCAACGTCCTGACTTTC
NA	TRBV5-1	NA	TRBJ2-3	CASSSALQASTDTQYF	TGCGCCAGCAGCTCCGCGTTGCAGGCTAGCACAGATACGCAGTATTTT
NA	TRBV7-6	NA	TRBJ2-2	CASSSLGGPDTGELFF	TGTGCCAGCAGTTCCCTGGGGGGCCCAGACACCGGGGAGCTGTTTTTT
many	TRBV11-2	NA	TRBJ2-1	CASTPMASSYNEQFF	TGTGCCAGCACCCCTATGGCGAGCTCCTACAATGAGCAGTTCTTC
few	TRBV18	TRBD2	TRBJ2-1	CASSPGLAGGGSNEQFF	TGTGCCAGCTCACCCGGACTAGCGGGAGGTGGGAGCAATGAGCAGTTCTTC
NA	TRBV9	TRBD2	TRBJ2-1	CASSVGAGEPYNEQFF	TGTGCCAGCAGCGTAGGTGCGGGAGAGCCCTACAATGAGCAGTTCTTC
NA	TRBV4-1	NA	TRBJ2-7	CASSHAGSYEQYF	TGCGCCAGCAGCCACGCCGGGAGTTACGAGCAGTACTTC
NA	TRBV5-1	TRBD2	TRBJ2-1	CASSAESSGNNEQFF	TGCGCCAGCAGCGCTGAGTCTAGCGGAAACAATGAGCAGTTCTTC
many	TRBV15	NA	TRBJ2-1	CATSRDPETNEQFF	TGTGCCACCAGCAGAGATCCAGAGACGAATGAGCAGTTCTTC
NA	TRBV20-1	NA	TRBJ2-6	CSAATSPTGANVLTF	TGCAGTGCCGCTACTAGCCCCACTGGGGCCAACGTCCTGACTTTC
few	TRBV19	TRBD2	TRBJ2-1	CASSMSGTSGAIEQFF	TGTGCCAGTAGTATGAGCGGGACTAGCGGGGCTATTGAGCAGTTCTTC
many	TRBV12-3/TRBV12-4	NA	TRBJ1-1	CASSLEGGNTEAFF	TGTGCCAGCAGTTTAGAGGGGGGTAACACTGAAGCTTTCTTT
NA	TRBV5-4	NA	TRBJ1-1	CASSQTQDSSAEAFF	TGTGCCAGCAGCCAAACCCAGGATTCAAGCGCTGAAGCTTTCTTT
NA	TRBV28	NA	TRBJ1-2	CASRSRDGYTF	TGTGCCAGCAGATCGAGGGATGGCTACACCTTC
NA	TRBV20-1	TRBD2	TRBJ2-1	CSARGSSGAYNEQFF	TGCAGTGCTAGGGGCTCTAGCGGGGCCTACAATGAGCAGTTCTTC
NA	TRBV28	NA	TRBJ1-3	CASQTVSGDTIYF	TGTGCCAGCCAGACAGTCTCTGGAGACACCATATATTTT
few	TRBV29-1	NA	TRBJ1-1	CSVEGGSEAFF	TGCAGCGTTGAAGGGGGCAGTGAAGCTTTCTTT
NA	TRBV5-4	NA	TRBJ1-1	CASSFLDRSNTEAFF	TGTGCCAGCAGCTTCCTTGACAGGAGCAACACTGAAGCTTTCTTT
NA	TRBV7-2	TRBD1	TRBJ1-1	CASSQVGGRGVDTEAFF	TGCGCCAGCAGCCAAGTAGGGGGCAGGGGTGTGGACACTGAAGCTTTCTTT
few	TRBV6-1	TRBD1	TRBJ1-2	CASRRTGYGYTF	TGTGCCAGCAGACGGACAGGGTATGGCTACACCTTC
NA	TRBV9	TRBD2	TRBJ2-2	CASSPAGLADTGELFF	TGTGCCAGCAGCCCAGCGGGACTAGCGGACACCGGGGAGCTGTTTTTT
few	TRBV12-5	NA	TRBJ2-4	CASGLGGIQYF	TGTGCTAGTGGTTTGGGGGGCATTCAGTACTTC
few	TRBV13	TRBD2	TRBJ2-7	CASSSRGSRPYEQYF	TGTGCCAGCAGCTCGCGCGGGAGCCGCCCCTACGAGCAGTACTTC
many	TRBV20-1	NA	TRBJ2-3	CSAPWLDTQYF	TGCAGTGCTCCTTGGCTGGATACGCAGTATTTT
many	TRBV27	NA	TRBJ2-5	CASSLTWEQETQYF	TGTGCCAGCAGCCTCACGTGGGAGCAAGAGACCCAGTACTTC
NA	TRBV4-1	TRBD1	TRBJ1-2	CASSPTGADYGYTF	TGCGCCAGCAGCCCGACAGGGGCCGACTATGGCTACACCTTC
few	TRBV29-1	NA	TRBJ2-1	CSVEVRPEPSSYNEQFF	TGCAGCGTTGAAGTTCGACCCGAGCCCAGCTCCTACAATGAGCAGTTCTTC
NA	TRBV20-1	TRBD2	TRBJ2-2	CSAPLAGVLGELFF	TGCAGTGCTCCGTTAGCGGGAGTACTCGGGGAGCTGTTTTTT
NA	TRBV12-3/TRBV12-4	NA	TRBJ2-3	CASSLSQGADTQYF	TGTGCCAGCAGTTTATCCCAGGGAGCAGATACGCAGTATTTT
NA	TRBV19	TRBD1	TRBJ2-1	CASSPAPGQGNYNEQFF	TGTGCCAGTAGTCCAGCCCCGGGACAGGGGAATTACAATGAGCAGTTCTTC